This T cell receptor beta chain derives from a study of blood T cells in healthy people across ages. Study-level findings and limits: Diversity figures derived from one million T cells were judged to underestimate the true value. Possibly, changes in expanded clonotypes were confounded because donor CMV status was unknown.

Every donor gave ten milliliters of peripheral blood. Details on this clonotype: Its target is unknown.

Germline CDR1 reads MNHNS; CDR2 reads SASEGT. The CDR3 has 16 amino acids. J lost 3 bases, V lost 6 bases, and 12 bases had no gene match. It was with a sample-barcoded 5' primer and a J-beta primer mix that a second PCR of roughly 7 to 12 cycles was run. One entry per CDR3 protein, called by TCRdb with MiXCR from the 5' RACE reads. The sample contains approximately 760,000 distinct CDR3 sequences, 20% to 30% of which appear only once. This sample also belongs to another study, concerning T cells of mothers and their children. Turning to that study: Each child gave 2.5 million to 3.5 million TCR beta CDR3 reads (each mother, over 9.5 million).

Material: blood. This clonotype was obtained from a boy aged 5-17 years in good health. This chain uses TRBV6-1 with TRBJ2-3; TRBD1 aligns across 7 bases. CDR3 DNA: TGTGCCAGCAGCCGTGGGAGAGGGGGCGGTACAGATACGCAGTATTTT. The encoded protein is CASSRGRGGGTDTQYF.